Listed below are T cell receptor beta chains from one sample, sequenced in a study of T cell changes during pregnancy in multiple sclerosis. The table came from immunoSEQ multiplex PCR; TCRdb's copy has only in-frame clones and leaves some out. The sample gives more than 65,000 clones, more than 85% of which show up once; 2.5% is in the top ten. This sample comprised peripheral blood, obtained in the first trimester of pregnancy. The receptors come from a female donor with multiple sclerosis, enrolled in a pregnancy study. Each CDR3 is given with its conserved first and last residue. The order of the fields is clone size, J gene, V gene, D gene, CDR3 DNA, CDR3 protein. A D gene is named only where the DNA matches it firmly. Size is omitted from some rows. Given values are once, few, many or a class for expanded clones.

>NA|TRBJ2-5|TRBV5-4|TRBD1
TGTGCCAGCAGCTTCACAGGGGGCCCAGAGACCCAGTACTTC
CASSFTGGPETQYF
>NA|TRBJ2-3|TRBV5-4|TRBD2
TGTGCCAGCAGCTTGGAGGTAGCGGGAGCAGGCACAGATACGCAGTATTTT
CASSLEVAGAGTDTQYF
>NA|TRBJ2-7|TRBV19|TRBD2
TGTGCCAGTAGTTTGCGGACTAGCGGGGGGCGCTACGAGCAGTACTTC
CASSLRTSGGRYEQYF
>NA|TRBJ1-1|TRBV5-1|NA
TGCGCCAGCAGCTTGGTGGGGCAGATGAACACTGAAGCTTTCTTT
CASSLVGQMNTEAFF
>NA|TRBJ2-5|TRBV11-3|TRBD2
TGTGCCAGCAGCTTAGGAAGAGGCGGGGGGGAGACCCAGTACTTC
CASSLGRGGGETQYF
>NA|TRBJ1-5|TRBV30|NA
TGTGCCTGGAGTCCTCCTTACAGGGTATCTAATCAGCCCCAGCATTTT
CAWSPPYRVSNQPQHF
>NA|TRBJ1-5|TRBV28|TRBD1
TGTGCCAGCAGTGTGAGGGGGGGACAGGGGGGCAATCAGCCCCAGCATTTT
CASSVRGGQGGNQPQHF
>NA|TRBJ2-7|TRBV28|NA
TGTGCCAGCAGTTTAATCAACGAGCAGTACTTC
CASSLINEQYF
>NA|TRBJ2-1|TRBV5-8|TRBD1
TGTGCCAGCAGCTTGGTTGTGACAGGGGATCCCTCGTACAATGAGCAGTTCTTC
CASSLVVTGDPSYNEQFF
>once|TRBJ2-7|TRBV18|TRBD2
TGTGCCAGCTCACCCACTAGCGGGAGGTCCTACGAGCAGTACTTC
CASSPTSGRSYEQYF
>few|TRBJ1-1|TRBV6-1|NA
TGTGCCAGCAGCGGGGAGGAGACCACTGAAGCTTTCTTT
CASSGEETTEAFF
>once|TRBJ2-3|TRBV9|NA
TGTGCCAGCAGCGTATTCGGGGGAGACACAGATACGCAGTATTTT
CASSVFGGDTDTQYF